Below, 9 T cell receptor beta chains from the same sample are listed, as sequenced in a study of beta chain features in type 1 diabetes. Whole-study findings and limits: People with Type 1 diabetes carried modestly yet significantly shorter TCRB CDR3s in all four CD4+ subsets.

These receptors lack a known antigen. The sequenced template was cDNA made from the entire isolated RNA. The repertoire was sequenced with immunoSEQ multiplex PCR; TCRdb's copy has only in-frame clones and lacks some. The sample records hundreds of thousands of clones, more than 12% being singletons. Sequenced: naive CD4+ T cells from blood. These TCRs come from a man aged 18 to 30 with type 1 diabetes.

The sample holds a few counts of this clone. Additional DNA sequences in this sample encode the identical CDR3. The genes are TRBV5-6 and TRBJ2-3; unclear D gene. This CDR3 spans 12 amino acids. The germline V gene encodes CDR1 SGHDT and CDR2 YYEEEE. V lost 5 bases to trimming and J lost 4 bases, with 8 bases between them. CDR3 amino acids: CASSLESDTQYF. CDR3 nucleotides: TGTGCCAGCAGTCTAGAGTCAGATACGCAGTATTTT.

This clone was observed a handful of times. The V call is TRBV6-6, the J call TRBJ2-5, with TRBD2 as a possible D gene (6 bases). The CDR3 is 16 amino acids. Germline assignment: CDR1 MNHNY and CDR2 SVGAGI (reference sequence). Trimming removed 0 bases at V and 5 bases at J, with 16 bases between. CDR3 sequence (DNA): TGTGCCAGCAGTTACTCCCCTCGGAGCGGGTACGAGACCCAGTACTTC. This sequence encodes CASSYSPRSGYETQYF.

This clone was counted a few times. This chain uses TRBV4-2 with TRBJ2-5; TRBD2 matches at 10 bases. The CDR3 totals 17 residues. Germline V lookup: CDR1 LGHNA, CDR2 YNFKEQ. Trimming removed 4 bases from V and 5 bases from J; junction bases left unmatched: 13. CDR3 sequence (DNA): TGTGCCAGCAGCCCCCGCCCCGGGCGAGCGGGAGGGGAGACCCAGTACTTC. Protein product: CASSPRPGRAGGETQYF.

Only a few counts were recorded for this clone. J is TRBJ2-7 and V is TRBV4-2; 7 bases align to TRBD1. Per the germline V gene, CDR1 is LGHNA and CDR2 is YNFKEQ. The CDR3 loop spans 17 amino acids. Losses at the gene ends were 0 bases for V and 3 bases for J; bases not matched to a gene: 11. The CDR3 spells CASSQEWIRDSFYEQYF. The CDR3 bases are TGTGCCAGCAGCCAAGAATGGATCCGGGACAGCTTCTACGAGCAGTACTTC.

The rearrangement uses TRBV19 and TRBJ2-1, with TRBD1 as a possible D gene (6 bases). CDR1 is LNHDA, CDR2 SQIVND, per germline (reference sequence). This CDR3 spans 14 amino acids. V dropped 9 bases and J dropped 5 bases, with 17 bases sitting between them. CDR3 coding DNA: TGTGCCAGCCGCTTCGGAAGGGACAACAATGAGCAGTTCTTC. Its translation: CASRFGRDNNEQFF.

The rearrangement joins TRBV6-6 to TRBJ1-4; D may be TRBD1 (6 bases). Per germline, CDR1 MNHNY and CDR2 SVGAGI (reference sequence). V shed 7 bases and J shed 4 bases, with 13 bases lying between them. The CDR3 consists of 14 residues. The CDR3 nucleotides read TGTGCCAGCACCGAACAAGGGGGTAATGAAAAACTGTTTTTT. Protein: CASTEQGGNEKLFF.

V is TRBV7-9 and J is TRBJ2-7, with 7 bases lining up with TRBD1. The V segment lost 4 bases and the J segment 6 bases; nucleotides outside the gene matches: 12. The CDR3 runs 15 residues. The germline V gene has CDR1 SEHNR and CDR2 FQNEAQ (reference sequence). CDR3 sequence: CASSWTRDRPLEQYF. DNA of the CDR3: TGTGCCAGCAGCTGGACCCGGGACAGACCCCTCGAGCAGTACTTC.

This clone appeared a few times. The CDR3 DNA reads as TGCGCCAGCAGCCAAGATAGGGGCCAAGAGACCCAGTACTTC. Residues: CASSQDRGQETQYF. The V and J genes are TRBV4-3 and TRBJ2-5; TRBD1 might be the D (5 bases). The CDR3 contains 14 residues. Per the germline V gene, CDR1 is LGHNA and CDR2 is YSLEER. Trimming took 0 bases from V and 1 from J, leaving 6 bases between them.

The chain is built from TRBV28 and TRBJ2-1; a possible D gene is TRBD1 (6 bases). V lost 8 bases and J lost 1, with 24 bases in between. CDR3 length: 18 residues. Germline V gives CDR1 MDHEN, CDR2 SYDVKM. CDR3 coding DNA: TGTGCCAGCGTGGGGGCAGGTGCTGGTTCGTGGTCCTACAATGAGCAGTTCTTC. Translation gives CASVGAGAGSWSYNEQFF.